These 25 T cell receptor beta chains came from one sample sequenced in a study of T cells in Graves' hyperthyroidism and ophthalmopathy. TCR beta CDR3 regions were amplified from RNA transcripts. TCR CDR3 regions were first amplified by RT-PCR with HTBI primers. From the multiplex PCR reads, TCRdb called clonotypes with MiXCR, one entry per CDR3 protein. Among 300,000 to 500,000 distinct CDR3 sequences listed, approximately 15% were seen once. Specimen: blood. The receptors stem from a woman aged 25 to 39 with Graves' hyperthyroidism.

This clonotype has a handful of counts. The chain uses TRBV15 and TRBJ2-3; 9 bases line up with TRBD1. J gave up 5 bases and V 1 base, and 4 bases lay outside the gene matches. The CDR3 consists of 15 residues. Germline CDR1 and CDR2: LNHNV and YYDKDF (reference sequence). The CDR3 here is CATSRGQGEVDTQYF. In DNA, the CDR3 is TGTGCCACCAGCAGAGGACAGGGGGAGGTAGATACGCAGTATTTT.

In this sample, this clonotype turned up a few times. This may be a read error, as it is one base from a much larger clone. The chain links TRBV28 to TRBJ1-1, with D perhaps TRBD1 (6 bases). This CDR3 has 14 residues. V was trimmed by 7 bases and J by 6 bases, leaving 18 bases between them. Germline assignment: CDR1 MDHEN and CDR2 SYDVKM. CDR3 loop: CASILQGRSAEAFF. The CDR3 nucleotides read TGTGCCAGCATCCTTCAGGGGCGCAGCGCTGAAGCTTTCTTT.

This clonotype was seen more than once but under ten times. The genes are TRBV9 and TRBJ2-6; 8 nucleotides align to TRBD2. Germline loops: CDR1 SGDLS, CDR2 YYNGEE. The CDR3 length is 16 residues. V lost 1 base to trimming and J lost 1 base; unmatched junction nucleotides: 1. As DNA, the CDR3 is TGTGCCAGCAGCGTACGGGAGGGTTCTGGGGCCAACGTCCTGACTTTC. Translating gives CASSVREGSGANVLTF.

In its sample, this clonotype was seen a few times. In DNA, the CDR3 is TGTGCCACCACCCCGACTAGCGGGAGGGCAGGTACCTACGAGCAGTACTTC. It specifies CATTPTSGRAGTYEQYF. The chain joins TRBV6-1 to TRBJ2-7; 14 bases are shared with TRBD2. The V and J ends lost 10 bases and 2 bases, in that order; junction bases with no gene match: 13. Per the germline V gene, CDR1 is MNHNS and CDR2 is SASEGT. The CDR3 has 17 amino acids.

This clonotype was seen ten or more times. For the CDR3, the DNA is TGCAGTGCAGCGGGGAGCTCCTACAATGAGCAGTTCTTC. Translated: CSAAGSSYNEQFF. V is TRBV20-1 and J is TRBJ2-1; 7 nucleotides agree with TRBD2. Trimming cost V 6 bases and J 0 bases; bases outside gene matches: 2. The CDR3 extends over 13 amino acids. Germline assignment: CDR1 DFQATT and CDR2 SNEGSKA (reference sequence).

This clonotype was counted ten times or more. The chain links TRBV24-1 to TRBJ1-5; TRBD1 aligns across 8 bases. The CDR3 consists of 14 residues. Germline CDR1 is KGHDR and CDR2 is SFDVKD. V was pared by 4 bases and J by 7 bases, with 5 bases of the junction left unmatched. This CDR3 reads CATSDPGGGQPQHF. The CDR3 DNA reads as TGTGCCACCAGTGACCCAGGGGGCGGGCAGCCCCAGCATTTT.

In this sample, this clonotype turned up a few times. This chain links TRBV4-1 with TRBJ2-2; 7 positions match TRBD2. Germline V gene data show CDR1 as MGHRA and CDR2 as YSYEKL. V gave up 1 base and J gave up 5 bases; unmatched junction bases: 7. This CDR3 contains 16 residues. CDR3 in amino acids: CASSQAGGRGTGELFF. CDR3 bases: TGCGCCAGCAGCCAAGCGGGCGGGAGAGGTACCGGGGAGCTGTTTTTT.

This chain connects TRBV29-1 to TRBJ1-1, with 7 bases that match TRBD1. CDR1 is SQVTM and CDR2 is ANQGSEA in the germline V gene. CDR3 length equals 14 residues. V lost 4 bases, J lost 2 bases, and 7 bases stayed unmatched. CDR3 DNA sequence: TGCAGCGTTGCTGGGGACAGAGGTAACACTGAAGCTTTCTTT. Its translation: CSVAGDRGNTEAFF.

This clonotype was counted many times. The chain combines TRBV30 with TRBJ1-1; maybe TRBD1 (5 bases). The CDR3 sequence is 14 residues long. The germline V and J ends were trimmed by 3 bases and 7 bases, with 18 bases remaining between them. Germline-derived CDR1 and CDR2 are GTSNPN and SVGIG (reference sequence). CDR3 amino acids: CAWRILRGEHEAFF. CDR3 in DNA: TGTGCCTGGAGGATACTACGGGGGGAACATGAAGCTTTCTTT.

This clonotype was seen a few times. The chain joins TRBV20-1 to TRBJ2-7, with D possibly being TRBD2 (5 bases). From germline, CDR1 is DFQATT and CDR2 SNEGSKA (reference sequence). The CDR3 has 12 residues. V lost 4 bases and J 5 bases, leaving 12 bases between the germline ends. For the CDR3, the DNA is TGCAGTGCTACGACGGGATCGAACGAGCAGTACTTC. Its translation is CSATTGSNEQYF.

This chain connects TRBV3-1 to TRBJ2-1; 9 nucleotides match TRBD1. Looked up from germline, CDR1 is LGHDT and CDR2 is YNNKEL (reference sequence). There are 14 residues in the CDR3. V lost 4 bases and J lost 10; bases outside the gene matches: 8. As DNA, the CDR3 is TGTGCCAGCAGCCCGACAGGGGGGGAGACGGAGCAGTTCTTC. Amino acid sequence: CASSPTGGETEQFF.

This clonotype was observed at least ten times. This chain joins TRBV30 and TRBJ1-1; a possible D gene is TRBD1 (5 bases). Deletions cut 4 bases from V and 0 bases from J, with 9 bases between. This CDR3 has 13 amino acids. Per the germline V gene, CDR1 is GTSNPN and CDR2 is SVGIG (reference sequence). This CDR3 is CAWMRQLNTEAFF. For the CDR3, the DNA is TGTGCCTGGATGAGACAGCTGAACACTGAAGCTTTCTTT.

CDR3 nucleotide sequence: TGTGCCAGCAGTTTACGGGGAAGTCTTGTTGGAAAACTGTTTTTT. Its translation is CASSLRGSLVGKLFF. The V and J genes are TRBV28 and TRBJ1-4; D is uncertain. V was cut by 2 bases and J by 10 bases, with 17 bases left in between. The germline gives CDR1 MDHEN, CDR2 SYDVKM. The CDR3 is 15 amino acids. Complete variable domain (other parts from reference TRBV28 and TRBJ1-4): DVKVTQSSRYLVKRTGEKVFLECVQDMDHENMFWYRQDPGLGLRLIYFSYDVKMKEKGDIPEGYSVSREKKERFSLILESASTNQTSMYLCASSLRGSLVGKLFFGSGTQLSVL.

The sample holds a few counts of this clonotype. This sequence joins TRBV11-3 and TRBJ1-2; TRBD1 is a possible D gene (5 bases). Between the trimmed V and J ends, which lost 6 bases and 5 bases, there was a span of 13 bases. The CDR3 totals 13 residues. Germline CDR1 is SGHNT and CDR2 is YENEEA. CDR3 sequence: CASSRRDGYGYTF. The CDR3 DNA sequence: TGTGCCAGCAGTCGCCGGGACGGATATGGCTACACCTTC.

This clonotype showed up many times. The chain carries TRBV30 and TRBJ1-3; D not certain. Per germline, CDR1 GTSNPN and CDR2 SVGIG (reference sequence). The CDR3 has 17 amino acids. The V and J ends lost 0 bases and 3 bases respectively, with 18 bases between them. As DNA, the CDR3 is TGTGCCTGGAGTGTCTCAGCACGCCGGAACCTTGGAAACACCATATATTTT. Its translation is CAWSVSARRNLGNTIYF. The entire variable domain, with the rest obtained from reference TRBV30 and TRBJ1-3, is as follows: SQTIHQWPATLVQPVGSPLSLECTVEGTSNPNLYWYRQAAGRGLQLLFYSVGIGQISSEVPQNLSASRPQDRQFILSSKKLLLSDSGFYLCAWSVSARRNLGNTIYFGEGSWLTVV.

This clonotype was seen many times. J is TRBJ1-2 and V is TRBV7-9; D perhaps matches TRBD1 (6 bases). The CDR3 spans 14 residues. Looked up from germline, CDR1 is SEHNR and CDR2 is FQNEAQ (reference sequence). The V and J ends lost 5 bases and 2 bases respectively, with 12 bases between them. The CDR3 sequence is CASSPRGTNYGYTF. The CDR3, as DNA: TGTGCCAGCAGCCCCAGGGGTACCAACTATGGCTACACCTTC.

This clonotype was seen at least ten times. This chain uses TRBV5-8 with TRBJ1-1; D unresolved. This CDR3 contains 14 residues. V was cut by 1 base and J by 1 base, with 8 bases left in between. Looked up from germline, CDR1 is SGHTS and CDR2 is YDEGEE. Here the CDR3 DNA reads TGTGCCAGCAGCTTGTTGGTCGGGAACACTGAAGCTTTCTTT. Translated: CASSLLVGNTEAFF.

This clonotype was detected only a few times. The chain joins TRBV5-1 to TRBJ2-7; perhaps TRBD1 as D (6 bases). Germline lookup yields CDR1 SGHRS and CDR2 YFSETQ. This CDR3 is built from 14 residues. Trimming took off 0 bases at V and 5 bases at J, with 12 bases between the two ends. CDR3 region: CASSLDRANNEQYF. Here the CDR3 DNA reads TGCGCCAGCAGCTTGGACAGGGCAAATAACGAGCAGTACTTC. The full variable domain, in which reference TRBV5-1 and TRBJ2-7 provide the parts outside the CDR3, is KAGVTQTPRYLIKTRGQQVTLSCSPISGHRSVSWYQQTPGQGLQFLFEYFSETQRNKGNFPGRFSGRQFSNSRSEMNVSTLELGDSALYLCASSLDRANNEQYFGPGTRLTVT.

This chain uses TRBV20-1 with TRBJ2-1, with 9 bases lining up with TRBD2. V was pared by 7 bases and J by 7 bases, with 8 bases of the junction left unmatched. The CDR3 spans 13 residues. Germline assignment: CDR1 DFQATT and CDR2 SNEGSKA (reference sequence). CDR3 in DNA: TGCAGTGTGGCGGGAGGGCCGAGGAATGAGCAGTTCTTC. It encodes CSVAGGPRNEQFF.

V and J are TRBV19 and TRBJ2-1; 10 nucleotides align to TRBD2. The J call may be in error: the DNA end matches TRBJ2-7 better. The CDR3 consists of 15 residues. Germline V gene lookup returns CDR1 LNHDA and CDR2 SQIVND (reference sequence). As DNA, the CDR3 is TGTGCCAGTAGTATCCCTGGACTAGCGGCCAATGAGCAGTACTTC. Translated: CASSIPGLAANEQYF.

This chain connects TRBV3-1 to TRBJ2-1; 9 positions match TRBD2. J was trimmed by 0 bases and V by 4 bases; bases with no gene match: 4. This CDR3 is 16 amino acids long. Germline V gene lookup returns CDR1 LGHDT and CDR2 YNNKEL (reference sequence). The CDR3 protein is CASSPQTSGSYNEQFF. The CDR3 coding sequence is TGTGCCAGCAGCCCACAGACTAGCGGCTCCTACAATGAGCAGTTCTTC.

This clonotype was found a few times. The V call is TRBV5-1, the J call TRBJ2-5; 7 bases agree with TRBD1. After removal of 4 bases from V and 4 bases from J, the junction contained 10 bases not matched to a gene. CDR3 length equals 15 residues. CDR1 is SGHRS, CDR2 YFSETQ, per germline. In DNA form, the CDR3 reads TGCGCCAGCAGCACCGAGACAGGGTCAGGAGAGACCCAGTACTTC. It yields the protein CASSTETGSGETQYF.

Only a few counts were recorded for this clonotype. This chain connects TRBV7-2 to TRBJ1-6, with D unclear. The V end lost 1 base, the J end lost 0 bases, and 1 base lay between the germline ends. The CDR3 length is 14 residues. The germline CDR1 and CDR2 sequences are SGHTA and FQGNSA. The DNA of the CDR3 is TGTGCCAGCAGCTTAGACTCCTATAATTCACCCCTCCACTTT. Encoded protein: CASSLDSYNSPLHF.

This clonotype showed up just a few times. CDR3 in amino acids: CASSLGRSGGKLFF. The CDR3 region has the DNA TGTGCCAGCAGTTTGGGCCGCTCAGGGGGAAAACTGTTTTTT. The V call is TRBV27, the J call TRBJ1-4; 7 nucleotides align to TRBD1. Per the germline V gene, CDR1 is MNHEY and CDR2 is SMNVEV (reference sequence). V shed 3 bases and J 10 bases; nucleotides not matched to a gene: 8. The CDR3 sequence is 14 residues long.

V is TRBV3-1 and J is TRBJ2-1; D remains ambiguous. The CDR3 has 12 residues. Germline loops: CDR1 LGHDT, CDR2 YNNKEL (reference sequence). V lost 0 bases, J lost 8 bases, and 5 bases lay in between. The CDR3 here is CASSQDSDEQFF. The CDR3 DNA sequence: TGTGCCAGCAGCCAAGACAGCGATGAGCAGTTCTTC.